This is a list of T cell receptor beta chains from one sample in a study of blood T cells in healthy people across ages. TCRdb used MiXCR to reprocess the 5' RACE reads, holding one entry per CDR3 protein. The sample lists 1.5 million to 2 million distinct CDR3 sequences; 30% to 40% were seen once. The sample was blood. The origin of the receptors is a human donor in good health. CDR3s include the opening cysteine and the closing phenylalanine or tryptophan. Each record gives: J gene, clone size, V gene, D gene, CDR3 protein, CDR3 DNA. D genes are given only for firm matches. Only part of the rows carry a size: once, few, many, or a class if the clone is expanded.

>TRBJ1-3|-|TRBV7-4|-
CASRRVSGNTIYF
TGTGCCAGCAGACGAGTGTCTGGAAACACCATATATTTT
>TRBJ1-2|-|TRBV29-1|-
CSVEVYGRGGGYTF
TGCAGCGTTGAAGTCTATGGCAGGGGAGGCGGCTACACCTTC
>TRBJ2-5|few|TRBV15|-
CATSRVGTGSQETQYF
TGTGCCACCAGCAGAGTTGGAACGGGAAGCCAAGAGACCCAGTACTTC
>TRBJ2-7|-|TRBV6-2/TRBV6-3|-
CASTNGRGSYEQYF
TGTGCCAGCACTAACGGCCGGGGATCCTACGAGCAGTACTTC
>TRBJ1-1|few|TRBV4-1|TRBD1
CASSRLTGGRGDTEAFF
TGCGCCAGCAGCCGCCTGACAGGGGGCCGGGGGGACACTGAAGCTTTCTTT
>TRBJ2-7|-|TRBV24-1|-
CATSGRDSRYEQYF
TGTGCCACCAGTGGAAGGGACTCAAGGTACGAGCAGTACTTC
>TRBJ1-2|-|TRBV20-1|-
CSSQGGYGYTF
TGCAGTTCACAGGGAGGCTATGGCTACACCTTC
>TRBJ2-3|-|TRBV11-3|-
CASSLGRVATDTQYF
TGTGCCAGCAGCTTAGGTCGGGTGGCTACAGATACGCAGTATTTT
>TRBJ1-2|-|TRBV15|-
CATSRDNAYGYTF
TGTGCCACCAGCAGAGATAACGCCTATGGCTACACCTTC
>TRBJ1-1|-|TRBV7-9|TRBD1
CASYLFGQEAGGAFF
TGTGCCAGCTACCTCTTCGGACAGGAGGCCGGAGGAGCTTTCTTT
>TRBJ2-5|few|TRBV10-3|TRBD2
CAIRGGSRVETQYF
TGTGCCATCAGGGGGGGGTCGAGGGTAGAGACCCAGTACTTC
>TRBJ2-3|few|TRBV29-1|TRBD2
CSVEGRTSGTDTQYF
TGCAGCGTTGAAGGTCGGACTAGCGGCACAGATACGCAGTATTTT
>TRBJ2-3|-|TRBV3-1|TRBD1
CASSHLGGRGMADTQYF
TGTGCCAGCAGCCACCTTGGGGGCAGGGGGATGGCAGATACGCAGTATTTT
>TRBJ1-2|-|TRBV29-1|-
CSVMDRYGYTF
TGCAGCGTTATGGACCGCTATGGCTACACCTTC
>TRBJ2-7|few|TRBV12-3/TRBV12-4|-
CASTAYGAYEQYF
TGTGCCAGCACGGCCTACGGGGCCTACGAGCAGTACTTC
>TRBJ1-2|-|TRBV30|-
CAWSLYTDGYTF
TGTGCCTGGAGTCTATACACGGATGGCTACACCTTC
>TRBJ2-6|few|TRBV9|TRBD1
CASSPTGSLSGANVLTF
TGTGCCAGCAGCCCGACAGGGTCCCTCTCTGGGGCCAACGTCCTGACTTTC
>TRBJ2-1|-|TRBV20-1|TRBD2
CSARDFSGGAYEQFF
TGCAGTGCTAGAGATTTCAGCGGGGGGGCCTATGAGCAGTTCTTC
>TRBJ2-3|-|TRBV7-2|-
CASSSRDTLTQYF
TGTGCCAGCAGCTCCCGGGACACTCTTACGCAGTATTTT
>TRBJ1-6|-|TRBV7-2|-
CASSLREGVRSPLHF
TGTGCCAGCAGCTTACGCGAGGGAGTACGTTCACCCCTCCACTTT
>TRBJ1-3|-|TRBV20-1|TRBD1
CSAPTQGAVSGSTIYF
TGCAGTGCTCCTACCCAGGGGGCGGTTAGTGGAAGCACCATATATTTT
>TRBJ2-7|many|TRBV12-3/TRBV12-4|-
CASSFAHEQYF
TGTGCCAGCAGTTTCGCCCACGAGCAGTACTTC